Shown below are 17 T cell receptor beta chains from a single sample sequenced in a study of blood T cell repertoires in COVID-19. Assay used: immunoSEQ multiplex PCR; TCRdb lists only in-frame clones, some missing. Here the sample spans 200,000 to 300,000 clones, around 83% being singletons. Sequencing input: peripheral blood. The receptors come from a man in his forties who had recovered from COVID-19.

This chain joins TRBV27 and TRBJ2-7; TRBD2 is a possible D gene (7 bases). The CDR3 length is 15 residues. In germline, CDR1 is MNHEY, CDR2 SMNVEV (reference sequence). The V and J ends lost 4 bases and 0 bases respectively, with 13 bases between them. The CDR3 DNA is TGTGCCAGCAGTTCAAGGGCGGGGGCCTCCTACGAGCAGTACTTC. Protein sequence: CASSSRAGASYEQYF.

This clone has just one count. The rearrangement links TRBV6-5 to TRBJ2-5, with 10 nucleotides matching TRBD2. In germline, CDR1 is MNHEY, CDR2 SVGAGI. The V and J ends lost 6 bases and 2 bases, in that order; junction bases with no gene match: 6. CDR3 size: 15 residues. CDR3 loop: CASRSWTSGQETQYF. The CDR3 bases are TGTGCCAGCAGGTCCTGGACTAGCGGACAAGAGACCCAGTACTTC.

The genes are TRBV7-9 and TRBJ1-1, with 9 bases fitting TRBD1. With 5 bases clipped from V and 6 bases from J, the junction kept 4 bases outside the gene matches. The CDR3 has 13 amino acids. The germline gives CDR1 SEHNR, CDR2 FQNEAQ (reference sequence). The CDR3, as DNA: TGTGCCAGCAGCCAGGGACAGGGAGCTGAAGCTTTCTTT. Its translation: CASSQGQGAEAFF.

The rearrangement joins TRBV5-6 to TRBJ2-3; D is perhaps TRBD2 (5 bases). Looked up from germline, CDR1 is SGHDT and CDR2 is YYEEEE. V was shortened by 0 bases and J by 4 bases, with 12 bases between the two germline ends. The CDR3 has 15 residues. The CDR3 DNA is TGTGCCAGCAGCTTGGGGGAAGAGGGCCCAGATACGCAGTATTTT. It codes for CASSLGEEGPDTQYF.

The chain carries TRBV9 and TRBJ1-2; TRBD1 matches at 7 bases. CDR3 size: 15 residues. From germline, CDR1 is SGDLS and CDR2 YYNGEE. V lost 4 bases to trimming and J lost 4 bases; unmatched junction nucleotides: 10. The CDR3 DNA reads TGTGCCAGCAGCCGAACGACAGGGACCATCTATGGCTACACCTTC. The encoded protein is CASSRTTGTIYGYTF.

CDR3 bases: TGCGCCAGCAGCCCTGGGGGCCGGGGCTCTAGCACAGATACGCAGTATTTT. Translation: CASSPGGRGSSTDTQYF. The rearrangement joins TRBV5-1 to TRBJ2-3; D is perhaps TRBD1 (6 bases). The V and J ends lost 4 bases and 0 bases respectively, with 18 bases between them. The CDR3 is 17 amino acids. CDR1 is SGHRS and CDR2 is YFSETQ in the germline V gene. Variable domain in full (rest from reference TRBV5-1 and TRBJ2-3): KAGVTQTPRYLIKTRGQQVTLSCSPISGHRSVSWYQQTPGQGLQFLFEYFSETQRNKGNFPGRFSGRQFSNSRSEMNVSTLELGDSALYLCASSPGGRGSSTDTQYFGPGTRLTVL.

The gene calls are TRBV7-8 and TRBJ2-5; TRBD2 aligns across 9 bases. Trimming removed 8 bases from V and 5 bases from J; junction bases left unmatched: 9. In germline, CDR1 is SGHVS, CDR2 FQNEAQ. The CDR3 spans 14 residues. This chain's CDR3 is CASAPSSGGETQYF. The CDR3 region has the DNA TGTGCCAGCGCCCCGAGCAGCGGGGGGGAGACCCAGTACTTC.

This chain joins TRBV27 and TRBJ2-7, with TRBD1 as a possible D gene (5 bases). The germline V gene encodes CDR1 MNHEY and CDR2 SMNVEV (reference sequence). CDR3 size: 13 residues. Trimming shortened V by 5 bases and J by 3 bases, and 11 bases separated the two germline ends. Written as DNA, the CDR3 is TGTGCCAGCAGTGATTCGACAGTCTACGAGCAGTACTTC. It specifies CASSDSTVYEQYF.

V gene TRBV18 combines with J gene TRBJ2-4; 7 bases fit TRBD2. CDR3 length equals 15 residues. Germline V gene data show CDR1 as KGHSH and CDR2 as LQKENI. Trimming removed 6 bases from V and 8 bases from J; junction bases left unmatched: 13. CDR3 in DNA: TGTGCCAGCTCCCTTGCCTTGGGAGGGGAGGACATTCAGTACTTC. Encoded protein: CASSLALGGEDIQYF.

The J gene is TRBJ2-7, the V gene TRBV29-1; 7 bases map to TRBD2. There are 13 residues in the CDR3. The germline gives CDR1 SQVTM, CDR2 ANQGSEA. Losses at the gene ends were 4 bases for V and 0 bases for J; bases not matched to a gene: 3. The CDR3 DNA reads TGCAGCGTTGCGGGCGGGAGCTCCTACGAGCAGTACTTC. It is translated as CSVAGGSSYEQYF.

The gene calls are TRBV5-1 and TRBJ2-5; TRBD1 agrees at 9 bases. The J segment lost 4 bases and the V segment lost 7 bases, leaving 11 bases of the junction unmatched. This CDR3 region has 15 residues. The germline V gene has CDR1 SGHRS and CDR2 YFSETQ. The CDR3 region has the DNA TGCGCCAGCCAGTTACAGGGGGCGCATCTAGAGACCCAGTACTTC. This sequence encodes CASQLQGAHLETQYF. Together with reference TRBV5-1 and TRBJ2-5, the CDR3 gives the full variable domain: KAGVTQTPRYLIKTRGQQVTLSCSPISGHRSVSWYQQTPGQGLQFLFEYFSETQRNKGNFPGRFSGRQFSNSRSEMNVSTLELGDSALYLCASQLQGAHLETQYFGPGTRLLVL.

The gene calls are TRBV19 and TRBJ1-2, with 7 bases that match TRBD1. V trimming: 6 bases; J trimming: 6 bases; junction bases outside the gene matches: 7. Per the germline V gene, CDR1 is LNHDA and CDR2 is SQIVND (reference sequence). This CDR3 comprises 13 residues. Written as DNA, the CDR3 is TGTGCCAGTAGGGACAACAGGGGAGATGGCTACACCTTC. This sequence encodes CASRDNRGDGYTF.

This chain joins TRBV30 and TRBJ1-1, with TRBD1 identical over 7 bases. The germline V gene has CDR1 GTSNPN and CDR2 SVGIG (reference sequence). The CDR3 is made up of 13 amino acids. V lost 2 bases, J lost 7 bases, and 7 bases stayed unmatched. The CDR3 sequence is CAWSTTGVGEAFF. CDR3 in DNA: TGTGCCTGGAGTACCACAGGGGTTGGTGAAGCTTTCTTT. The whole variable domain, remainder taken from reference TRBV30 and TRBJ1-1, is SQTIHQWPATLVQPVGSPLSLECTVEGTSNPNLYWYRQAAGRGLQLLFYSVGIGQISSEVPQNLSASRPQDRQFILSSKKLLLSDSGFYLCAWSTTGVGEAFFGQGTRLTVV.

This clone was detected a few times. The V call is TRBV6-5, the J call TRBJ2-7; D remains unclear. In germline, CDR1 is MNHEY, CDR2 SVGAGI. CDR3 length equals 12 residues. Trimming stripped 7 bases from V and 2 bases from J, with 9 bases between. The CDR3 is CASTGGTYEQYF. The CDR3 DNA reads TGTGCCAGCACCGGCGGAACCTACGAGCAGTACTTC.

The V call is TRBV11-2, the J call TRBJ2-1; D is unclear. Trimming removed 0 bases at V and 4 bases at J, with 4 bases between. Germline lookup yields CDR1 SGHAT and CDR2 FQNNGV. The CDR3 runs 13 residues. DNA of the CDR3: TGTGCCAGCAGCTTAGAGAGTTACAATGAGCAGTTCTTC. It is translated as CASSLESYNEQFF.

This clone was counted a few times. This chain joins TRBV7-6 and TRBJ2-1; a weak D match, TRBD1 (5 bases). The CDR3 runs to 18 residues. The germline V gene encodes CDR1 SGHVS and CDR2 FNYEAQ. The V and J ends lost 5 bases and 6 bases respectively, with 26 bases between them. CDR3 region: CASSRPNWTTWGPNEQFF. The CDR3 DNA follows: TGTGCCAGCAGCCGACCTAATTGGACCACCTGGGGCCCCAATGAGCAGTTCTTC.

The rearrangement uses TRBV9 and TRBJ1-4; D unclear. The CDR3 extends over 15 amino acids. Trimming removed 4 bases at V and 4 bases at J, with 14 bases between. Germline loops: CDR1 SGDLS, CDR2 YYNGEE. CDR3 region: CASSPTGNLNEKLFF. CDR3 bases: TGTGCCAGCAGCCCCACCGGGAACCTTAATGAAAAACTGTTTTTT. Drawing the rest from reference TRBV9 and TRBJ1-4, the complete variable domain is DSGVTQTPKHLITATGQRVTLRCSPRSGDLSVYWYQQSLDQGLQFLIQYYNGEERAKGNILERFSAQQFPDLHSELNLSSLELGDSALYFCASSPTGNLNEKLFFGSGTQLSVL.